This paragraph covers one TCR beta chain sequence. This sample stems from a study of response to subunit inactivated influenza vaccine. TCRdb passed the RT-PCR reads through MiXCR, listing each CDR3 protein once. This sample has 800,000 to 1,000,000 distinct CDR3 sequences, with around 20% found just once. The sample consisted of PBMCs from blood, taken 4 to 6 days after vaccination. This TCR was sampled from a man aged 50 to 60 who received an inactivated influenza vaccine.

CDR3 sequence reads: CASSFDLRDTQYF. The CDR3 nucleotides are TGCGCCAGCAGCTTCGACTTGAGAGATACGCAGTATTTT. The chain employs TRBV5-1 and TRBJ2-3, with D unresolved. The ends were cut back, 2 bases at V and 5 bases at J, with 9 bases in the middle. CDR1 is SGHRS and CDR2 is YFSETQ in the germline V gene. The CDR3 has 13 amino acids.